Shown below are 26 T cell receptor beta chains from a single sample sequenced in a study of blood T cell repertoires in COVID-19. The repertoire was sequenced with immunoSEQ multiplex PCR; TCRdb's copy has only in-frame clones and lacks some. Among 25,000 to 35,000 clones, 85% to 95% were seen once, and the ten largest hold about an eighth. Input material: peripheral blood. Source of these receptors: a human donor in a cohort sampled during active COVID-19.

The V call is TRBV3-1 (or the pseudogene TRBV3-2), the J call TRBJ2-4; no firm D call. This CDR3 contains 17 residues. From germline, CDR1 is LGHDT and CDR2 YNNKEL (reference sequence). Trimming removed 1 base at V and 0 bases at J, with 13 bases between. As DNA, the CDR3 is TGTGCCAGCAGCCAAGTAAGCTCTCCCTTAGCCAAAAACATTCAGTACTTC. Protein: CASSQVSSPLAKNIQYF.

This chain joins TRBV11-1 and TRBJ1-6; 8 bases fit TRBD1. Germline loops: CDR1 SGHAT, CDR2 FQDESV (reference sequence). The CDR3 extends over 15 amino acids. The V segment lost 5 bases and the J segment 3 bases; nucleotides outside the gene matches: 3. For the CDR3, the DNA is TGTGCCAGCAGCCTCGACAGGGGCTATAATTCACCCCTCCACTTT. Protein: CASSLDRGYNSPLHF.

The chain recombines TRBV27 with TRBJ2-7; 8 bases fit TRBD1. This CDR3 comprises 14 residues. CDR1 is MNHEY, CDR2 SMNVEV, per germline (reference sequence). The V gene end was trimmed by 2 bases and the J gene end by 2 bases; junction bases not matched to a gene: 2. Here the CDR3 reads CASSLARGPYEQYF. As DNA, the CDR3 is TGTGCCAGCAGTTTAGCCAGGGGGCCCTACGAGCAGTACTTC.

In DNA form, the CDR3 reads TGTGCCAGCAGTTTATCTGACCCACGGGAGACTGAAGCTTTCTTT. Protein product: CASSLSDPRETEAFF. V usage is TRBV27 and J usage is TRBJ1-1, with D uncertain. The CDR3 extends over 15 amino acids. The V gene's germline CDR1 is MNHEY and CDR2 SMNVEV (reference sequence). V lost 0 bases and J lost 5, with 13 bases in between.

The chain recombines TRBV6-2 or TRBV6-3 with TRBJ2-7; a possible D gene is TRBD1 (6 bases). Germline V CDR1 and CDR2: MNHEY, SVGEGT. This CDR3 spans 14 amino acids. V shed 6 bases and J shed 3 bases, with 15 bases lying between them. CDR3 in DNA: TGTGCCAGCAGCGAACAGGGCCCTAGCTACGAGCAGTACTTC. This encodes CASSEQGPSYEQYF.

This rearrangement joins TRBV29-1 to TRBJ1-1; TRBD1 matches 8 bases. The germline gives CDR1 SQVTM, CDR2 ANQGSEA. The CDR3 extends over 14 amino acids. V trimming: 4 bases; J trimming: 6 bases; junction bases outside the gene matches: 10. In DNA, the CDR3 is TGCAGCGTTGGCCCGGACAGGGCTTCAGCTGAAGCTTTCTTT. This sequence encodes CSVGPDRASAEAFF.

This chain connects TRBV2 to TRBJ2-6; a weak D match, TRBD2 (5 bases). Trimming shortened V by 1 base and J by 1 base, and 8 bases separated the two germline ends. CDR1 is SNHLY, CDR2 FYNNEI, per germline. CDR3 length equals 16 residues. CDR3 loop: CASSEERISGANVLTF. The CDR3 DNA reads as TGTGCCAGCAGTGAAGAGCGGATATCTGGGGCCAACGTCCTGACTTTC.

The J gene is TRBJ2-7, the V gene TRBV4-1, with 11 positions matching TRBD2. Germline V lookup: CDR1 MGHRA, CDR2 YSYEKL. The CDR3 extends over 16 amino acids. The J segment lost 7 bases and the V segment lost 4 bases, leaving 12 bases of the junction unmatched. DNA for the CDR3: TGCGCCAGCAGCCCCTCCGGACTAGCGGGTCGGACGGAGCAGTACTTC. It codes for CASSPSGLAGRTEQYF.

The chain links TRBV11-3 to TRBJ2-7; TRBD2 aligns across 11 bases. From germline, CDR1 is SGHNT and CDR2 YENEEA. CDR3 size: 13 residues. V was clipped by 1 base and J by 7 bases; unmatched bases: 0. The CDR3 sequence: CASSLGTSGEQYF. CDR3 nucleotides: TGTGCCAGCAGCTTAGGGACTAGCGGGGAGCAGTACTTC. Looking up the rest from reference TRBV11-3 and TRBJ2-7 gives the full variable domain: EAGVVQSPRYKIIEKKQPVAFWCNPISGHNTLYWYLQNLGQGPELLIRYENEEAVDDSQLPKDRFSAERLKGVDSTLKIQPAELGDSAVYLCASSLGTSGEQYFGPGTRLTVT.

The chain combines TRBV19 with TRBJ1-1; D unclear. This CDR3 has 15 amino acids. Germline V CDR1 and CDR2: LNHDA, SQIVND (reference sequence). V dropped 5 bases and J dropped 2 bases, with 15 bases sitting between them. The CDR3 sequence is CASSQRTGGNTEAFF. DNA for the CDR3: TGTGCCAGTAGTCAAAGGACGGGAGGAAACACTGAAGCTTTCTTT.

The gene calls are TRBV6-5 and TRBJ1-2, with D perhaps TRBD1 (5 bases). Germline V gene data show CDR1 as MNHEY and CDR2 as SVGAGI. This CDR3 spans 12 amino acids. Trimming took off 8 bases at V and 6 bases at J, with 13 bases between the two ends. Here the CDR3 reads CASFGAVHGYTF. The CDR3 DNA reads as TGTGCCAGCTTTGGGGCAGTTCATGGCTACACCTTC.

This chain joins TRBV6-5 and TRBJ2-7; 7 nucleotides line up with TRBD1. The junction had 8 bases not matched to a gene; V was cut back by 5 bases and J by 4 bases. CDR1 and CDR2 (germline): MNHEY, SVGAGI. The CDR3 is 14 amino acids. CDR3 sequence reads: CASSRVLQGYEQYF. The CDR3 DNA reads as TGTGCCAGCAGTAGGGTTTTACAGGGGTACGAGCAGTACTTC.

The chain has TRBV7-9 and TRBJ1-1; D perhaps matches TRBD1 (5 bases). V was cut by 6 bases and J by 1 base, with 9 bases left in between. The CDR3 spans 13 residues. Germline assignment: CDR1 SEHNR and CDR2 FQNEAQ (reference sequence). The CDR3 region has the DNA TGTGCCAGCAGTACCGGGGGGAACACTGAAGCTTTCTTT. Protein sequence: CASSTGGNTEAFF. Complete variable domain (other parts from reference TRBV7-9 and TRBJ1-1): DTGVSQNPRHKITKRGQNVTFRCDPISEHNRLYWYRQTLGQGPEFLTYFQNEAQLEKSRLLSDRFSAERPKGSFSTLEIQRTEQGDSAMYLCASSTGGNTEAFFGQGTRLTVV.

The CDR3 is CASTTLPPTGELFF. CDR3 nucleotide sequence: TGTGCCAGCACTACACTACCCCCCACCGGGGAGCTGTTTTTT. V is TRBV27 and J is TRBJ2-2, with D uncertain. Trimming took 7 bases from V and 4 from J, leaving 13 bases between them. CDR1 is MNHEY, CDR2 SMNVEV, per germline (reference sequence). This CDR3 contains 14 residues.

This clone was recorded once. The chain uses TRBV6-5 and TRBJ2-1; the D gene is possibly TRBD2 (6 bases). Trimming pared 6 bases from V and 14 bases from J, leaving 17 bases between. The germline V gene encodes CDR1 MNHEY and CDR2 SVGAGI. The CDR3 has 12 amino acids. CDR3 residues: CASRTRGTREFF. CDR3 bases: TGTGCCAGCAGGACTAGGGGCACGAGGGAGTTCTTC.

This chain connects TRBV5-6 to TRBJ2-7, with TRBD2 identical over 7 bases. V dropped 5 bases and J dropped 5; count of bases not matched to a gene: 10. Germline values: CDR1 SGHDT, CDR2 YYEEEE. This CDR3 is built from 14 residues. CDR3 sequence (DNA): TGTGCCAGCAGTCTTGGGGGAGGGGCGGACGAGCAGTACTTC. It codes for CASSLGGGADEQYF. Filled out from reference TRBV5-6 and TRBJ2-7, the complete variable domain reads DAGVTQSPTHLIKTRGQQVTLRCSPKSGHDTVSWYQQALGQGPQFIFQYYEEEERQRGNFPDRFSGHQFPNYSSELNVNALLLGDSALYLCASSLGGGADEQYFGPGTRLTVT.

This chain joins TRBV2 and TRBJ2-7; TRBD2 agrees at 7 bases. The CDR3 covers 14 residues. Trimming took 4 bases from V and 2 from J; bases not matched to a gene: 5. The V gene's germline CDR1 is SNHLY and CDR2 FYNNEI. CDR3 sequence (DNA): TGTGCCAGCAGTGCCCTAGCGGAGGCCTACGAGCAGTACTTC. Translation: CASSALAEAYEQYF.

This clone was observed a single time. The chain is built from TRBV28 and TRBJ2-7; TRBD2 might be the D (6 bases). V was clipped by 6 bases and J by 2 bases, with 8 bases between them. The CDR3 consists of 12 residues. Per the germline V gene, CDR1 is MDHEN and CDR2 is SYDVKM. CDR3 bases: TGTGCCAGCAGCGGGACTCCCTACGAGCAGTACTTC. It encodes CASSGTPYEQYF.

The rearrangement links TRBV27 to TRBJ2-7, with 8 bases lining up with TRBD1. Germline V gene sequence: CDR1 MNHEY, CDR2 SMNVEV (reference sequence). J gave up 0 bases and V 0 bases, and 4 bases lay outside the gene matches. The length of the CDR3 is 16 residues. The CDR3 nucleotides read TGTGCCAGCAGTTTATCTATGCAGGGGGCCTCCTACGAGCAGTACTTC. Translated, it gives CASSLSMQGASYEQYF.

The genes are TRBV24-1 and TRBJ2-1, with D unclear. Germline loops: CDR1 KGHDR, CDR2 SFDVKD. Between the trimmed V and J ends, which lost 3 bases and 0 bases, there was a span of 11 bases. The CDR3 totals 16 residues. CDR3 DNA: TGTGCCACCAGTGATCAGCAGGCCTCCTCCTACAATGAGCAGTTCTTC. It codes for CATSDQQASSYNEQFF.

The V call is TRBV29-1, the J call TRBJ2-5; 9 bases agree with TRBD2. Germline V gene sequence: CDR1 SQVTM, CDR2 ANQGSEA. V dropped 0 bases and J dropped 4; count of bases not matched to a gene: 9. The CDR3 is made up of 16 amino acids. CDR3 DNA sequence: TGCAGCGTTGAAGATCTTAATAGCGGGAGAGGAGAGACCCAGTACTTC. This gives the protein CSVEDLNSGRGETQYF.

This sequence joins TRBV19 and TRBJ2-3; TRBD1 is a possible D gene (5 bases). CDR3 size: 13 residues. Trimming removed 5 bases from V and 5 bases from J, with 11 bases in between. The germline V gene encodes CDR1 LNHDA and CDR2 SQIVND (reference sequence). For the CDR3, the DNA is TGTGCCAGTAGTGCGCAGGGCGGAGATACGCAGTATTTT. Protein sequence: CASSAQGGDTQYF.

CDR3 bases: TGTGCCAGCAGTTTCACATCGACAGCCTACGAGCAGTACTTC. Encoded protein: CASSFTSTAYEQYF. The J gene is TRBJ2-7, the V gene TRBV28; D may be TRBD1 (5 bases). V was clipped by 3 bases and J by 2 bases, with 11 bases between them. The germline CDR1 and CDR2 sequences are MDHEN and SYDVKM. This CDR3 is 14 amino acids long.

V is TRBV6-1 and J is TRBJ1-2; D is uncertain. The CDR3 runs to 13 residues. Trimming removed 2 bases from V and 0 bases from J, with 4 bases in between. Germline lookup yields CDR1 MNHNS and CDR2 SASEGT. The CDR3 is CASSEYSNYGYTF. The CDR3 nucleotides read TGTGCCAGCAGTGAATACTCTAACTATGGCTACACCTTC.

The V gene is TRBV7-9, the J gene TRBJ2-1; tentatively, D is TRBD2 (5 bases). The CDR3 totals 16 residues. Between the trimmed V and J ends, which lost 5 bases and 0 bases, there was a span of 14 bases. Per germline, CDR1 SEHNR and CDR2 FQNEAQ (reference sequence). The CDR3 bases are TGTGCCAGCAGCCCCTTTACGGGGAACTCCTACAATGAGCAGTTCTTC. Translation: CASSPFTGNSYNEQFF.

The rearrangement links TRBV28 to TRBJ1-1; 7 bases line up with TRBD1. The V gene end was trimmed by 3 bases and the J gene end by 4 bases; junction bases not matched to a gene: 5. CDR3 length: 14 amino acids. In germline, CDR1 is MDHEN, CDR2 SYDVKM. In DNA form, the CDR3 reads TGTGCCAGCAGTTTGCGACAGGGACCCACTGAAGCTTTCTTT. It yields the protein CASSLRQGPTEAFF.